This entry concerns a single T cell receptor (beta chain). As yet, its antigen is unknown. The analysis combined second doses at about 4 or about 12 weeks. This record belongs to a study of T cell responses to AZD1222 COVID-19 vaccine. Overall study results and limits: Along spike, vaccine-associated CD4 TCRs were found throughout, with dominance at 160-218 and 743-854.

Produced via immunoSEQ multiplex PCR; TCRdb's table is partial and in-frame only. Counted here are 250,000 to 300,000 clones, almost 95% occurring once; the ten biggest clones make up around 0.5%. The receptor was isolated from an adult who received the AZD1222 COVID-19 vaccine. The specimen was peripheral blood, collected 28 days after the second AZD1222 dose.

The CDR3 reads CASSPDIRNYGYTF. The CDR3 nucleotides read TGTGCCAGCAGTCCAGACATAAGAAACTATGGCTACACCTTC. The chain employs TRBV6-4 and TRBJ1-2; no clear D gene. Germline CDR1 and CDR2: MRHNA and SNTAGT. Trimming stripped 5 bases from V and 2 bases from J, with 12 bases between. The CDR3 length is 14 residues.